This T cell receptor beta chain was observed in a study of blood T cell repertoires in COVID-19 (dated by TCRdb to 2018 to 2021). Looking at the study overall: Samples from collaborators originated in the United States, Italy and Spain and spanned both the acute and convalescent phases of COVID-19. The prospective study material was composed of cDNA or gDNA derived from T cells, B-cell-depleted T cells, or PBMCs. Nearly every sample came with metadata listing a de-identified subject ID, COVID-19 status, age in years and sex. A freely available public database, intended as a resource for researchers studying the immune response to SARS-CoV-2, is where the repertoires were released. Deeply sampled blood TCRbeta repertoires from subjects exposed to, actively infected with, or recovered from COVID-19 were included in the dataset. Samples were obtained from the ongoing ImmuneRACE study (first 160 participants) and from about 1,300 subjects provided by 6 global collaborators. Where HLA class I and class II types were available, the types were taken from metadata supplied by the sample provider, not from assay-based typing. Overall study results and their limits: Clinical and demographic metadata were provided uncurated, with the amount varying by source and participant.

With regard to this clone: Its antigen remains undetermined. Base qualities are not recorded, but no much larger clone differs from it by a single base.

Participants in the prospective study were aged about 18 to 95 years, lived in more than 20 United States geographic areas, and enrolled through a virtual design. Cohort assignment in the prospective study relied on participant-reported clinical history from a screening survey and a study questionnaire. Recovered participants in ImmuneRACE Cohort 3 were defined as having two consecutive negative NP/OP PCR tests, clearance from a healthcare professional, or resolution of symptoms. In the prospective study, whole blood, serum and a nasopharyngeal or oropharyngeal swab were collected from each participant by mobile phlebotomists. Additional blood draws and questionnaires over an approximately two-month period could optionally be provided by prospective study participants. Blood samples from the prospective study were shipped frozen or at room temperature prior to DNA extraction. The immunoSEQ Assay, a bias-controlled multiplex PCR, was used to amplify TCRbeta CDR3 regions from genomic DNA. As for the original processing: The number of nucleated cells in each sample was estimated from the amplification of reference gene primers within the assay. Sequence reads were collapsed and filtered to measure the absolute abundance of every unique TCRbeta CDR3 rearrangement. For each sample, productive Simpson clonality was calculated by taking the square root of Simpson's diversity index across productive rearrangements. Entries here come from immuneACCESS through TCRdb and include only in-frame sequences with V and J called. Some clones fail to appear in such tables; in the studies checked, an unresolved V gene covers under half of the shortfall, and the cause of the remainder is unknown. D and trimming come from the DNA, and the V and J calls and clone size come from that table. A total of 140,000 to 150,000 clones appear in this sample, around 82% of them only once. The top ten clonotypes cover just over 6% of the sample.

The CDR1 and CDR2 encoded by the germline V gene (reference sequence) are SSHAT and FNYEAQ. V and J lose 2 bases and 2 bases, and a span of 12 bases separates them. The CDR3 runs 15 amino acids, cysteine and phenylalanine included. Kept here is only the CDR3 DNA, which spans 45 bases and is read in frame from base 1. This TCR was sampled from a woman in her forties or fifties who had recovered from COVID-19. Sequenced sample: PBMCs or T cells enriched from blood (not recorded which). The rearranged chain carries TRBV7-7 and TRBJ2-5, with TRBD1 perhaps the D gene, on 6 matching bases. The CDR3 has the sequence CASSLLTGPQETQYF. Read as DNA, the sequence is TGTGCCAGCAGCTTACTGACAGGACCTCAAGAGACCCAGTACTTC.